Listed here is a single T cell receptor beta chain. This specimen belongs to a study of Ad26.COV2.S vaccination and SARS-CoV-2 variants. Turning to the study itself: Ad26.COV2.S given intramuscularly, once or twice 56 days apart.

The table came from immunoSEQ multiplex PCR; TCRdb's copy has only in-frame clones and leaves some out. The table lists 200,000 to 300,000 clones, around 88% of them singletons. Treatment in this sample: some 20 received Ad26.COV2.S at low or high dose, single or two shots; 5 received placebo; per-sample allocation not given. Material that was analyzed had been drawn on day 63 after the first vaccine or placebo injection. The specimen comprised peripheral blood, sampled in a trial of Ad26.COV2.S vaccine versus placebo. The TCR comes from a person between 18 and 65 years old who received the Ad26.COV2.S COVID-19 vaccine or a placebo.

For the CDR3, the DNA is TGCGCCAGCAGCCGGGAAGGCAGGAGCTCCTATAATTCACCCCTCCACTTT. Translation: CASSREGRSSYNSPLHF. V and J are TRBV5-1 and TRBJ1-6; D remains unclear. This CDR3 region has 17 residues. Germline V lookup: CDR1 SGHRS, CDR2 YFSETQ. Deletions cut 4 bases from V and 0 bases from J, with 14 bases between.